What follows are 15 T cell receptor beta chains derived from one specimen sequenced in a study of blood T cell repertoires in COVID-19. Assay: immunoSEQ multiplex PCR; the TCRdb copy retains only in-frame clones and omits some. The table shows about 170,000 clones, with more than 65% occurring only once. The sample taken for sequencing was peripheral blood. The receptors were gathered from a man in his 70s with active or convalescent COVID-19.

The chain is built from TRBV6-2 or TRBV6-3 and TRBJ1-6; D not resolved. CDR1 is MNHEY, CDR2 SVGEGT, per germline. V lost 0 bases and J lost 6, with 9 bases in between. CDR3 size: 15 residues. The CDR3 DNA reads as TGTGCCAGCAGTTACTCGGACTCGATTAATTCACCCCTCCACTTT. As protein: CASSYSDSINSPLHF.

The chain carries TRBV19 and TRBJ1-1; 7 bases line up with TRBD1. There are 13 residues in the CDR3. Per germline, CDR1 LNHDA and CDR2 SQIVND (reference sequence). Trimming cost V 10 bases and J 0 bases; bases outside gene matches: 5. CDR3 sequence (DNA): TGTGCCACCCGGGACAGATTGAACACTGAAGCTTTCTTT. This sequence encodes CATRDRLNTEAFF.

This sequence joins TRBV28 and TRBJ1-5; tentative D call: TRBD1 (6 bases). Germline V gene lookup returns CDR1 MDHEN and CDR2 SYDVKM. The CDR3 runs 12 residues. Trimming stripped 1 base from V and 9 bases from J, with 7 bases between. CDR3 nucleotide sequence: TGTGCCAGCAGTTTATCGACAGGGCCCCAGCATTTT. This translates into CASSLSTGPQHF.

The gene calls are TRBV5-1 and TRBJ2-2, with 10 bases aligning to TRBD1. Trimming took 0 bases from V and 2 from J; bases not matched to a gene: 4. The CDR3 is 17 amino acids. Per the germline V gene, CDR1 is SGHRS and CDR2 is YFSETQ. The DNA for the CDR3 is TGCGCCAGCAGCTTGGTCTTGACAGGGGGCAACACCGGGGAGCTGTTTTTT. It codes for CASSLVLTGGNTGELFF.

This chain joins TRBV3-1 (or the pseudogene TRBV3-2) and TRBJ2-7; perhaps TRBD1 as D (5 bases). The CDR3 is 13 amino acids. Trimming shortened V by 3 bases and J by 7 bases, and 13 bases separated the two germline ends. CDR1 LGHDT and CDR2 YNNKEL come from the germline V gene (reference sequence). DNA of the CDR3: TGTGCCAGCAGCCAGGATGGGGCGAGGGAGCAGTACTTC. This codes for CASSQDGAREQYF.

The V gene is TRBV27, the J gene TRBJ2-1, with 9 bases identical to TRBD1. The CDR3 runs 13 residues. Germline V gene lookup returns CDR1 MNHEY and CDR2 SMNVEV (reference sequence). With V trimmed by 6 bases and J by 5 bases, 2 bases remained unmatched. In DNA, the CDR3 is TGTGCCAGCAGCCGGGACAGGGACAATGAGCAGTTCTTC. Translation gives CASSRDRDNEQFF.

This rearrangement joins TRBV7-2 to TRBJ1-4; D may be TRBD1 (6 bases). The V end was cut by 6 bases, the J end by 5 bases, with 16 bases between. The germline CDR1 and CDR2 sequences are SGHTA and FQGNSA. The CDR3 is 15 amino acids. The CDR3 sequence: CASRIQGRGNEKLFF. The CDR3 bases are TGTGCCAGCAGAATACAGGGCCGGGGCAATGAAAAACTGTTTTTT. The whole variable domain, filled in from reference TRBV7-2 and TRBJ1-4, reads GAGVSQSPSNKVTEKGKDVELRCDPISGHTALYWYRQSLGQGLEFLIYFQGNSAPDKSGLPSDRFSAERTGGSVSTLTIQRTQQEDSAVYLCASRIQGRGNEKLFFGSGTQLSVL.

As for this clone: The sample carries other DNA sequences with the same CDR3. V is TRBV20-1 and J is TRBJ1-5, with 7 bases matching TRBD1. Germline lookup yields CDR1 DFQATT and CDR2 SNEGSKA (reference sequence). The junction had 2 bases not matched to a gene; V was cut back by 3 bases and J by 3 bases. This CDR3 is 13 amino acids long. The CDR3 nucleotides read TGCAGTGCTAGTGGGACAGTCAATCAGCCCCAGCATTTT. It yields the protein CSASGTVNQPQHF.

The sample holds a few counts of this clone. This chain joins TRBV10-2 and TRBJ1-2; D is uncertain. There are 13 residues in the CDR3. V was pared by 4 bases and J by 10 bases, with 16 bases between. From germline, CDR1 is WSHSY and CDR2 SAAADI. The CDR3 here is CASSVPPSGTYTF. The CDR3, as DNA: TGCGCCAGCAGTGTTCCCCCCTCGGGAACCTACACCTTC.

V gene TRBV27 combines with J gene TRBJ1-1; 9 bases match TRBD1. The germline V gene has CDR1 MNHEY and CDR2 SMNVEV (reference sequence). The CDR3 is 16 amino acids. The J segment lost 0 bases and the V segment lost 5 bases, leaving 7 bases of the junction unmatched. The CDR3 DNA follows: TGTGCCAGCAGTCCCGTTGGGACAGGGCTGAACACTGAAGCTTTCTTT. It translates to CASSPVGTGLNTEAFF.

This chain links TRBV7-2 with TRBJ1-1, with 9 bases identical to TRBD1. Germline V gives CDR1 SGHTA, CDR2 FQGNSA. The V gene end was trimmed by 5 bases and the J gene end by 5 bases; junction bases not matched to a gene: 9. The CDR3 is made up of 15 amino acids. The DNA for the CDR3 is TGTGCCAGCAGCGCCGCCGGGACAGGGAGGACTGAAGCTTTCTTT. It translates to CASSAAGTGRTEAFF.

V is TRBV30 and J is TRBJ2-7; D is undetermined. CDR1 and CDR2 from the germline V gene are GTSNPN and SVGIG (reference sequence). V shed 2 bases and J shed 3 bases, with 11 bases lying between them. CDR3 size: 13 residues. This CDR3 reads CAWSPNEIYEQYF. DNA for the CDR3: TGTGCCTGGAGTCCTAACGAGATCTACGAGCAGTACTTC. The whole variable domain, filled in from reference TRBV30 and TRBJ2-7, reads SQTIHQWPATLVQPVGSPLSLECTVEGTSNPNLYWYRQAAGRGLQLLFYSVGIGQISSEVPQNLSASRPQDRQFILSSKKLLLSDSGFYLCAWSPNEIYEQYFGPGTRLTVT.

The chain is built from TRBV11-2 and TRBJ2-3, with TRBD1 matching over 7 bases. Per the germline V gene, CDR1 is SGHAT and CDR2 is FQNNGV. The CDR3 consists of 14 residues. Unmatched junction bases numbered 2, after V lost 3 bases and J lost 2 bases. The DNA of the CDR3 is TGTGCCAGCAGCTTCACAGGGGTCACAGATACGCAGTATTTT. As protein: CASSFTGVTDTQYF.

This chain connects TRBV7-3 to TRBJ2-3; TRBD2 matches at 13 bases. CDR1 is SGHTA, CDR2 FQGTGA, per germline. This CDR3 comprises 17 residues. The V gene end was trimmed by 4 bases and the J gene end by 3 bases; junction bases not matched to a gene: 7. The CDR3 nucleotides are TGTGCCAGCAGCTCAGGACTAGCGGGAGTTAAGACAGATACGCAGTATTTT. Translated, it gives CASSSGLAGVKTDTQYF.

The chain recombines TRBV11-3 with TRBJ2-7; 8 bases align to TRBD1. Germline-derived CDR1 and CDR2 are SGHNT and YENEEA. After removal of 5 bases from V and 2 bases from J, the junction contained 5 bases not matched to a gene. The CDR3 totals 14 residues. CDR3 loop: CASSPPDRAYEQYF. CDR3 DNA sequence: TGTGCCAGCAGCCCGCCGGACAGGGCCTACGAGCAGTACTTC.